This T cell receptor (beta chain) derives from a study of neurological immune-mediated disorders (dated 2019 in TCRdb). Background for the entire study: Peripheral blood TCR-beta repertoires from patients with HTLV-I-associated myelopathy (HAM/TSP), patients with multiple sclerosis, and healthy controls were compared in the study using UMI-based sequencing. Longitudinal samples, technical triplicates and paired sorted CD4+ and CD8+ T-cell subsets, alongside PBMC samples, were included among the roughly 96 TCR-beta libraries. Each longitudinal HAM/TSP and healthy donor was sampled at 3 time-points spaced at about 3-40 month intervals. The cohort included approximately 70 subjects: approximately 14 with HAM/TSP, around 34 with multiple sclerosis, and 20 or so healthy controls. Here is what the overall study found, with its caveats: No identical CDR3 amino acid sequences were found to be shared among expanded clones across subjects, suggesting that TCR-beta repertoires were private in all groups. The highest TCR clonal expansion was observed in HAM/TSP patients, whereas the lowest was observed in MS patients, even when compared with healthy controls.

Remarks on this clonotype: This receptor's antigen is unknown. It has no much larger one-base neighbor in the sample; base qualities were not kept.

The germline V gene yields SGHRS for CDR1 and YFSETQ for CDR2. The junction carries 11 bases between V and J, which are trimmed by 4 bases and 1 base respectively. Including cysteine and phenylalanine, the CDR3 has 14 amino acids. Of the read, only the CDR3 DNA is kept; its 42 bases are in frame from base 1. To synthesize cDNA, template-switch 5'RACE was performed with a primer carrying a 10-nucleotide random unique molecular identifier so that each TCR transcript was tagged. Every sequencing run covered 15-18 subjects and yielded more than 180 million TCR-beta sequences. The RNeasy kit was used to extract total RNA. The KAPA Real-time Library Amplification kit was used to amplify TCR-beta VDJ regions with primers targeting the TCR constant region and the 5'RACE anchor. A first PCR added sample indexes and Illumina adaptors, and a second PCR then raised library yield. After purification with Ampure beads, the TCR product of roughly 650 bp was size-selected on a 2% E-gel SizeSelection system. Library quality was checked on a Bioanalyzer, concentration was measured with Qubit, and libraries were quantified with the Kapa Library Quantification kit before pooling. An Illumina HiSeq 2500 sequenced the libraries paired-end 2 x 150 bp. To increase sequence diversity, roughly 24-31% phiX was spiked into each library pool. The published analysis was carried out like this. Quality-filtered reads were processed with the UMI-based MiGEC pipeline, which removed over 90% of raw TCR sequences during error correction. VDJ genes were aligned to IMGT germline references, and clonotypes were defined by unique CDR3 amino acid sequence plus V-J genes. Clonal expansion, Shannon diversity and CDR3 relatedness were evaluated with VDJtools (CalcPairwiseDistances, ClusterSamples), while phylogenetic trees were built in CLCbio workbench. Using coefficient-of-variation modelling across technical triplicates, the study counted a clone as expanded if it had at least 8 unique UMIs. TCRdb's own reprocessing of the public reads used fastp at Q25 and MiXCR and kept productive beta chains. Identical CDR3 proteins give one entry, which carries the most common genes and DNA. The V and J calls follow TCRdb's processing rather than the paper's. This sample comprises around 97,000 distinct CDR3 sequences, 10% to 12% of them detected only once. About 3% of the sample is held by the ten biggest clonotypes.

What the time point label conveys for this sample: longitudinal time-point 3. Libraries from unsorted PBMCs were made from 2 million PBMCs kept in RNAlater at -80 degrees C until RNA extraction. Peripheral blood underwent Ficoll-Hypaque density gradient centrifugation to isolate PBMCs, which were then cryopreserved in liquid nitrogen. The rearrangement joined TRBV5-1 to TRBJ2-5; possibly the D gene is TRBD1, per 6 matching bases. The TCR originated in a female donor with HTLV-1-associated myelopathy (HAM/TSP). The sequenced material came from PBMCs. The CDR3 protein: CASSPRDIQETQYF. Read as DNA, the sequence is TGCGCCAGCAGCCCGAGGGACATCCAAGAGACCCAGTACTTC.